This T cell receptor (beta chain) was sequenced for a study of blood T cell repertoires in COVID-19. Study summary: Both acute and convalescent COVID-19 samples were obtained from the United States, Italy and Spain. Sample material is recorded as cDNA or gDNA derived from T cells, B-cell-depleted T cells, or PBMCs.

Source study methods: Amplifying reference gene primers gave estimates of nucleated cell counts. Some clones are missing from TCRdb's copy, which holds only in-frame ones; the method was immunoSEQ multiplex PCR. Clone size and the V and J calls come from that table; the DNA yielded D and trimming. The sample has 200,000 to 300,000 clones, roughly 79% seen once. This clone was picked up one time. CDR3 length: 12 amino acids. The V end was cut by 0 bases, the J end by 7 bases, with 5 bases between. CDR1 and CDR2 from the germline V gene are LGHNA and YNFKEQ. The chain couples TRBV4-2 to TRBJ2-3; D ambiguous. The clonotype originates from a woman older than 75 with acute or convalescent COVID-19. Sequenced input: peripheral blood. The CDR3 DNA sequence: TGTGCCAGCAGCCAAGATACTCATACGCAGTATTTT. Protein: CASSQDTHTQYF.